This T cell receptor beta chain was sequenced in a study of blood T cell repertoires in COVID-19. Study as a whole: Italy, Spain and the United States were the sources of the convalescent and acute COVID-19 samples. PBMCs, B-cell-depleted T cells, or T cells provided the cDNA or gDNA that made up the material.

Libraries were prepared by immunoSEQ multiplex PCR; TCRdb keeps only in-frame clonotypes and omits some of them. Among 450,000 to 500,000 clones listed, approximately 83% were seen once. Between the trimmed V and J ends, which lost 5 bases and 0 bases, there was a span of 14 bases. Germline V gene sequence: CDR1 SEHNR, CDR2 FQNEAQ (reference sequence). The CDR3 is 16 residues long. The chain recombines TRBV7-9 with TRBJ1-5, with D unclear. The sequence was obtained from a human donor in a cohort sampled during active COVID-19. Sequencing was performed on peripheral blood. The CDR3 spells CASSPGPGVSNQPQHF. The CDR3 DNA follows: TGTGCCAGCAGCCCCGGGCCCGGGGTTAGCAATCAGCCCCAGCATTTT.